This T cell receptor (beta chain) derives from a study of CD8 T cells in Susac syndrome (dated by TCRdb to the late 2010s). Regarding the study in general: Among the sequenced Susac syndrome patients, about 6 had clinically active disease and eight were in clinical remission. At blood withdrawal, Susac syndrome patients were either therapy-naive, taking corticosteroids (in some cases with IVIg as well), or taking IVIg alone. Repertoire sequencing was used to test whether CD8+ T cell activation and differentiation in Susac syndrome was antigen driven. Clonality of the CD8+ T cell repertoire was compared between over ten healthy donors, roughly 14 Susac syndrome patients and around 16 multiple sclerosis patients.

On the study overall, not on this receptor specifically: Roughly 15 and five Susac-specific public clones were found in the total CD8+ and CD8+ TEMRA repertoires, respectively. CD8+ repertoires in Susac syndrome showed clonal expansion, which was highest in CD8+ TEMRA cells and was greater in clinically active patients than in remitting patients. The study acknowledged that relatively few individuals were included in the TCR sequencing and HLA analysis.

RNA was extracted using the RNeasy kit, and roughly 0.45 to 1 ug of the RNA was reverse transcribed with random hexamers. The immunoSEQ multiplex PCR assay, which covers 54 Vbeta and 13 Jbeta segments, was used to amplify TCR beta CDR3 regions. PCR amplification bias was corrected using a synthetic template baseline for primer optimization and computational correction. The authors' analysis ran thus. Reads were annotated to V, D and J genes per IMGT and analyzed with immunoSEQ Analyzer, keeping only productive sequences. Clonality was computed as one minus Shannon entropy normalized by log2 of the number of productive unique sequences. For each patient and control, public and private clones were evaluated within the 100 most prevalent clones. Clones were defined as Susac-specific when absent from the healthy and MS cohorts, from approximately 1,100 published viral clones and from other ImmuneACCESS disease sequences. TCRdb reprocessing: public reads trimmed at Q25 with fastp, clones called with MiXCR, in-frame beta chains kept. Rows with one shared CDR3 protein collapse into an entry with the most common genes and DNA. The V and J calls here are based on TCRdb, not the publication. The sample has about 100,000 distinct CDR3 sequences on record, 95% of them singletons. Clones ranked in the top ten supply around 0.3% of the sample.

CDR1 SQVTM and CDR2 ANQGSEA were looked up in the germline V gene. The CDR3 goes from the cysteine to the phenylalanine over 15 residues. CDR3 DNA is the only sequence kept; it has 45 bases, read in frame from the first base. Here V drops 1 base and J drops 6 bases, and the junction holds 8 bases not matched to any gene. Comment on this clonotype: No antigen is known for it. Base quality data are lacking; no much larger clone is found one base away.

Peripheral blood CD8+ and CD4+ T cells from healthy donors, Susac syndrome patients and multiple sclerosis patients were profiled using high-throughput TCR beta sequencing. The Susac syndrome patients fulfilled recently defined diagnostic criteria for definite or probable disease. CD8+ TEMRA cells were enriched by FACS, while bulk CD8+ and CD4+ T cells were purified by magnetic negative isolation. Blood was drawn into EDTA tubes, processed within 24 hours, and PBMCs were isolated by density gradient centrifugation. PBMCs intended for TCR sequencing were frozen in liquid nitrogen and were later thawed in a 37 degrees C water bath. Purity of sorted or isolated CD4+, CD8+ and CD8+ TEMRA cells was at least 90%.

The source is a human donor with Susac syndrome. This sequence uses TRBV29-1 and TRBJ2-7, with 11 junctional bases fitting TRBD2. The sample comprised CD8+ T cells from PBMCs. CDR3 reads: CSVEGLAGFRSEQYF. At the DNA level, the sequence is TGCAGCGTTGAAGGACTAGCGGGGTTTCGATCCGAGCAGTACTTC.